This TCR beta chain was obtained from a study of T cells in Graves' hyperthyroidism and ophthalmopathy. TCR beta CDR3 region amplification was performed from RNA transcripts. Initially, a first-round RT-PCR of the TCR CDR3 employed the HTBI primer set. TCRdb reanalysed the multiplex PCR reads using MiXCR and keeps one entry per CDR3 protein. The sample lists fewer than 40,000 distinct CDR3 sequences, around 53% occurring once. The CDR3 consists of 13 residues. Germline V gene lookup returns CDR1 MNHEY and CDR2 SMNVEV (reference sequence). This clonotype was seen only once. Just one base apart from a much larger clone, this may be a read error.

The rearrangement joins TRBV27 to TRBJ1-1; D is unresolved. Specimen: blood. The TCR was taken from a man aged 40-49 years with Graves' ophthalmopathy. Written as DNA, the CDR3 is TGTGCCAGCAGTTCCGGGTCTGGCACTGTAGCTTTCTTT. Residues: CASSSGSGTVAFF.